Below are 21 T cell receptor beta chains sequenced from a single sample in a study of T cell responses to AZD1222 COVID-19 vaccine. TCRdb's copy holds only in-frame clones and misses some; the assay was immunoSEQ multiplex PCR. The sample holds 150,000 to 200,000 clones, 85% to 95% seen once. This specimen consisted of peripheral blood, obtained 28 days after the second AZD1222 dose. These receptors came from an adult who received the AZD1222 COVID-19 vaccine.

Written as DNA, the CDR3 is TGTGCCAGCAGCCGATCGGCCGGGGACAGCTCCTACGAGCAGTACTTC. Amino acid sequence: CASSRSAGDSSYEQYF. This rearrangement joins TRBV5-5 to TRBJ2-7, with 7 bases matching TRBD1. This CDR3 is 16 amino acids long. In germline, CDR1 is SGHKS, CDR2 YYEKEE (reference sequence). The J segment lost 0 bases and the V segment lost 4 bases, leaving 10 bases of the junction unmatched. Full variable domain (remainder filled in from reference TRBV5-5 and TRBJ2-7): DAGVTQSPTHLIKTRGQQVTLRCSPISGHKSVSWYQQVLGQGPQFIFQYYEKEERGRGNFPDRFSARQFPNYSSELNVNALLLGDSALYLCASSRSAGDSSYEQYFGPGTRLTVT.

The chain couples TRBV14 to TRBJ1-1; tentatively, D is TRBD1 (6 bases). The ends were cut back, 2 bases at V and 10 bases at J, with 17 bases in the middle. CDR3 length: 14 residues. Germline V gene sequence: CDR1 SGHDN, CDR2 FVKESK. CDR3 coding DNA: TGTGCCAGCAGCCAAAATAGTTGGGGGCAAGGAGCTTTCTTT. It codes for CASSQNSWGQGAFF.

The CDR3 DNA sequence: TGTGCCAGCAAGATGCCCTCGGGGACTCCTAGCTCCTATAATTCACCCCTCCACTTT. This encodes CASKMPSGTPSSYNSPLHF. The chain carries TRBV28 and TRBJ1-6, with TRBD1 as a possible D gene (5 bases). Trimming stripped 7 bases from V and 0 bases from J, with 22 bases between. The CDR3 contains 19 residues. Germline V CDR1 and CDR2: MDHEN, SYDVKM.

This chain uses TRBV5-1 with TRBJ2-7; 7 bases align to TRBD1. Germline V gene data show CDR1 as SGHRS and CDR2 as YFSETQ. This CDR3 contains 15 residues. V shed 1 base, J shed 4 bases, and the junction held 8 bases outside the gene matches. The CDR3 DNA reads TGCGCCAGCAGCTTGAGGGCAGGGGGTCAGTACGAGCAGTACTTC. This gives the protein CASSLRAGGQYEQYF.

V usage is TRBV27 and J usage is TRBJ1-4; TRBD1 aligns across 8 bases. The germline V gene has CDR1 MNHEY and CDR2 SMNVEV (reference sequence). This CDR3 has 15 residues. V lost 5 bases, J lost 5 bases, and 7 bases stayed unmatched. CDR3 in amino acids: CASSRVWTGNEKLFF. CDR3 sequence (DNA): TGTGCCAGCAGTAGGGTTTGGACAGGGAATGAAAAACTGTTTTTT. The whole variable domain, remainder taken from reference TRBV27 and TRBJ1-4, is EAQVTQNPRYLITVTGKKLTVTCSQNMNHEYMSWYRQDPGLGLRQIYYSMNVEVTDKGDVPEGYKVSRKEKRNFPLILESPSPNQTSLYFCASSRVWTGNEKLFFGSGTQLSVL.

The CDR3 DNA is TGCGCCAGCAGCTTGGAGACAGCCTACGAGCAGTACTTC. It translates to CASSLETAYEQYF. This chain links TRBV5-1 with TRBJ2-7; D may be TRBD1 (5 bases). Germline CDR1 SGHRS, CDR2 YFSETQ. The CDR3 is made up of 13 amino acids. Trimming pared 0 bases from V and 2 bases from J, leaving 6 bases between. The full variable domain, in which reference TRBV5-1 and TRBJ2-7 provide the parts outside the CDR3, is KAGVTQTPRYLIKTRGQQVTLSCSPISGHRSVSWYQQTPGQGLQFLFEYFSETQRNKGNFPGRFSGRQFSNSRSEMNVSTLELGDSALYLCASSLETAYEQYFGPGTRLTVT.

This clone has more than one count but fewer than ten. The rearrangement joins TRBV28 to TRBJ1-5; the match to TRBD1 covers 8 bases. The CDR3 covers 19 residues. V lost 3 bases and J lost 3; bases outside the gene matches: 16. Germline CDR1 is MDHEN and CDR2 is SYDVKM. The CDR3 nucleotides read TGTGCCAGCAGTTTCACCCAATACAGGGGGAGAATGCACAATCAGCCCCAGCATTTT. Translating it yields CASSFTQYRGRMHNQPQHF.

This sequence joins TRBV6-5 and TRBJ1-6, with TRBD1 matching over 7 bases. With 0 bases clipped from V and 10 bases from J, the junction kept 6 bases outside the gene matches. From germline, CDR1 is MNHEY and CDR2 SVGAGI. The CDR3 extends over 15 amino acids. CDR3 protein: CASSYSTQGRSPLHF. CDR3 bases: TGTGCCAGCAGTTACTCGACACAGGGGAGATCACCCCTCCACTTT.

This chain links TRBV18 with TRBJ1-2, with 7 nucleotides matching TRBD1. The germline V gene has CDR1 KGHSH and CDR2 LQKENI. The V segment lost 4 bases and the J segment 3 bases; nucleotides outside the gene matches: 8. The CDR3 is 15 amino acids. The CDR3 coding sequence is TGTGCCAGCTCACGGTCCGGGACAGAGGACTATGGCTACACCTTC. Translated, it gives CASSRSGTEDYGYTF.

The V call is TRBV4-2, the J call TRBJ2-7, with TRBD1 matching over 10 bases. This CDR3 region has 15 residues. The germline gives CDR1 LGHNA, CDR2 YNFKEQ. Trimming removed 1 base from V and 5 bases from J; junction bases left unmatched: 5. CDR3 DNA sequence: TGTGCCAGCAGCCAAGTGGGGACAGGGGCCCACGAGCAGTACTTC. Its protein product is CASSQVGTGAHEQYF.

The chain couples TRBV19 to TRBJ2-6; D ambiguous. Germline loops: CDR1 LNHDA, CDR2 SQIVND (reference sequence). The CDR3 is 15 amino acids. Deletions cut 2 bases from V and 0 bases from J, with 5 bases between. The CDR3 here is CASSIQHSGANVLTF. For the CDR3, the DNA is TGTGCCAGTAGTATACAGCACTCTGGGGCCAACGTCCTGACTTTC. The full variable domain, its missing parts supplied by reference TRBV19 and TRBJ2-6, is DGGITQSPKYLFRKEGQNVTLSCEQNLNHDAMYWYRQDPGQGLRLIYYSQIVNDFQKGDIAEGYSVSREKKESFPLTVTSAQKNPTAFYLCASSIQHSGANVLTFGAGSRLTVL.

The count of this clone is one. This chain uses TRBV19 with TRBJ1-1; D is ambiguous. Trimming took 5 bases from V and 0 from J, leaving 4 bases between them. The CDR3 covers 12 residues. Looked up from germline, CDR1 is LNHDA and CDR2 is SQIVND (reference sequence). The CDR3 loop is CASSQLNTEAFF. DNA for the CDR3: TGTGCCAGTAGTCAACTGAACACTGAAGCTTTCTTT. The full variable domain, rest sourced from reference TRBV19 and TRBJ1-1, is DGGITQSPKYLFRKEGQNVTLSCEQNLNHDAMYWYRQDPGQGLRLIYYSQIVNDFQKGDIAEGYSVSREKKESFPLTVTSAQKNPTAFYLCASSQLNTEAFFGQGTRLTVV.

CDR3 DNA sequence: TGTGCCAGCACCCCATCTCCAGAGACCCAGTACTTC. Amino acid sequence: CASTPSPETQYF. The rearrangement uses TRBV7-9 and TRBJ2-5; no reliable D call. CDR1 and CDR2 (germline): SEHNR, FQNEAQ (reference sequence). The V and J ends lost 7 bases and 4 bases respectively, with 10 bases between them. The length of the CDR3 is 12 residues. Combining the CDR3 with reference TRBV7-9 and TRBJ2-5 gives the whole variable domain DTGVSQNPRHKITKRGQNVTFRCDPISEHNRLYWYRQTLGQGPEFLTYFQNEAQLEKSRLLSDRFSAERPKGSFSTLEIQRTEQGDSAMYLCASTPSPETQYFGPGTRLLVL.

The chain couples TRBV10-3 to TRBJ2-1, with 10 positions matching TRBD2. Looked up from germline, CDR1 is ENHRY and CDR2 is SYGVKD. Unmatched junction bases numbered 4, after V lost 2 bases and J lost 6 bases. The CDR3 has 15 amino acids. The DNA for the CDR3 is TGTGCCATCAGTGAGCCTCGACTAGCGGGCAATGAGCAGTTCTTC. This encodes CAISEPRLAGNEQFF.

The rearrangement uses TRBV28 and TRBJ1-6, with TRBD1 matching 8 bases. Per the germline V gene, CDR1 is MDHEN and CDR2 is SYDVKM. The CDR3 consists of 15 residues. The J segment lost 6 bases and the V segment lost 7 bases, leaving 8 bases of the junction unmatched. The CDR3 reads CASITRGRVNSPLHF. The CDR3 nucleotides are TGTGCCAGCATTACCAGGGGGCGAGTTAATTCACCCCTCCACTTT.

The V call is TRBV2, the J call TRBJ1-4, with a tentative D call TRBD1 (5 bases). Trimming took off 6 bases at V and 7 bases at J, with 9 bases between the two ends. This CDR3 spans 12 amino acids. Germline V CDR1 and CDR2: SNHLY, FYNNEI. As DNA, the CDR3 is TGTGCCAGCAGCGGGGGTCCTGAAAAACTGTTTTTT. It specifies CASSGGPEKLFF.

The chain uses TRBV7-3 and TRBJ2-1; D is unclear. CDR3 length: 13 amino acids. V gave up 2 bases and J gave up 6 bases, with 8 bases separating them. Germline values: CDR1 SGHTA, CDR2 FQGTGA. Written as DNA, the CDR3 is TGTGCCAGCAGCTTAGCTCCCAGCAATGAGCAGTTCTTC. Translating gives CASSLAPSNEQFF.

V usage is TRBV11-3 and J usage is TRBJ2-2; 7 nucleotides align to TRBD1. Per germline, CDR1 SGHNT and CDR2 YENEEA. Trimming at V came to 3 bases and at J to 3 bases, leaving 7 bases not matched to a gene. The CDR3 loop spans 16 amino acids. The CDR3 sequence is CASSLETGVYTGELFF. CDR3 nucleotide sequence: TGTGCCAGCAGCTTGGAAACAGGGGTCTACACCGGGGAGCTGTTTTTT.

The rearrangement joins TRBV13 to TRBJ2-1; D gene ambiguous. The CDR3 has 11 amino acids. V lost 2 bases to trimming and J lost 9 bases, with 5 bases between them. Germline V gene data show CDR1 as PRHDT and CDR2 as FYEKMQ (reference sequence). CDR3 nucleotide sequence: TGTGCCAGCAGCTTAACGGGTGAGCAGTTCTTC. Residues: CASSLTGEQFF.

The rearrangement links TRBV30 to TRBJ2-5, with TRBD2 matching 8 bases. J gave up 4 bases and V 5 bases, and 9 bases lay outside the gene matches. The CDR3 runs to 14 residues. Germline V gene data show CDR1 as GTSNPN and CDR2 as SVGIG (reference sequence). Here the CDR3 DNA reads TGTGCCTGGGCGACGGGGGGGGGTGCAGAGACCCAGTACTTC. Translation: CAWATGGGAETQYF.

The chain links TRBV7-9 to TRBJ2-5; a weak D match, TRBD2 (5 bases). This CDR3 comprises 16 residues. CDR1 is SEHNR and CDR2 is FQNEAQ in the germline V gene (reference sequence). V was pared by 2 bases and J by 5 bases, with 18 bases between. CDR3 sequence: CASSLFRDLARETQYF. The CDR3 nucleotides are TGTGCCAGCAGCTTATTTCGGGATTTAGCACGGGAGACCCAGTACTTC.